The 20 T cell receptor beta chains below come from one sample, sequenced in a study of OX40 agonist ivuxolimab in advanced cancers. Generated by immunoSEQ multiplex PCR, the TCRdb table keeps only in-frame clones and is missing some. The sample yields 94,000 or so clones, 80% to 90% seen once. The sample consisted of CD4+ or CD8+ T cells sorted from blood, taken in a trial of the OX40 agonist ivuxolimab. These receptors all stem from an adult with an advanced solid tumor such as melanoma, head and neck, liver or kidney cancer.

This clone was found a few times. This chain links TRBV5-1 with TRBJ2-1, with 8 nucleotides matching TRBD2. This CDR3 has 14 residues. Unmatched junction bases numbered 9, after V lost 6 bases and J lost 7 bases. Germline V gives CDR1 SGHRS, CDR2 YFSETQ. The CDR3 bases are TGCGCCAGCACCGCCGGGGGGGCAAGGAATGAGCAGTTCTTC. Residues: CASTAGGARNEQFF.

The rearrangement joins TRBV7-9 to TRBJ2-1; tentatively, D is TRBD2 (6 bases). Deletions cut 5 bases from V and 15 bases from J, with 20 bases between. CDR1 is SEHNR, CDR2 FQNEAQ, per germline (reference sequence). The length of the CDR3 is 13 residues. The DNA of the CDR3 is TGTGCCAGCAGCGTAACGGGACTGCTGGTAGCGTTCTTC. Translation gives CASSVTGLLVAFF.

V is TRBV9 and J is TRBJ1-2; 10 bases align to TRBD1. Unmatched junction bases numbered 9, after V lost 4 bases and J lost 0 bases. Germline CDR1 reads SGDLS; CDR2 reads YYNGEE. This CDR3 spans 17 amino acids. Written as DNA, the CDR3 is TGTGCCAGCAGCACTGGGACAGGGGTGCTAACTAACTATGGCTACACCTTC. Its protein product is CASSTGTGVLTNYGYTF.

The chain has TRBV4-3 and TRBJ2-2; the D gene is possibly TRBD1 (6 bases). V lost 2 bases and J 5 bases, leaving 15 bases between the germline ends. Looked up from germline, CDR1 is LGHNA and CDR2 is YSLEER. The CDR3 has 16 residues. CDR3: CASSQLQGLGTGELFF. The CDR3 region has the DNA TGCGCCAGCAGCCAATTACAGGGTCTGGGTACCGGGGAGCTGTTTTTT.

The genes are TRBV6-6 and TRBJ1-1, with 7 bases fitting TRBD1. V trimming: 6 bases; J trimming: 0 bases; junction bases outside the gene matches: 7. The CDR3 is 15 amino acids. Germline V gene data show CDR1 as MNHNY and CDR2 as SVGAGI (reference sequence). CDR3 bases: TGTGCCAGCAGCCTCCGAACAGGGGTGAACACTGAAGCTTTCTTT. This encodes CASSLRTGVNTEAFF.

The chain recombines TRBV7-9 with TRBJ2-7; TRBD2 agrees at 7 bases. V was pared by 5 bases and J by 3 bases, with 1 base of the junction left unmatched. CDR1 is SEHNR, CDR2 FQNEAQ, per germline (reference sequence). This CDR3 has 12 amino acids. The CDR3 protein is CASSRGGYEQYV. The CDR3 bases are TGTGCCAGCAGCCGCGGGGGCTACGAGCAGTACGTC.

In this sample, this clone turned up once. The chain links TRBV28 to TRBJ1-2; a weak D match, TRBD1 (5 bases). Germline V gene sequence: CDR1 MDHEN, CDR2 SYDVKM. Trimming left V 3 bases short and J 6 bases short, with 14 bases between. The CDR3 contains 14 residues. The CDR3 DNA is TGTGCCAGCAGTTTTGTGGGGGATGGCAATGGCTACACCTTC. Its protein is CASSFVGDGNGYTF.

The rearrangement joins TRBV28 to TRBJ2-5; tentative D call: TRBD2 (6 bases). Per the germline V gene, CDR1 is MDHEN and CDR2 is SYDVKM. Trimming took 7 bases from V and 4 from J, leaving 13 bases between them. The CDR3 contains 13 residues. The CDR3 protein is CASNFGGIETQYF. The CDR3 region has the DNA TGTGCCAGCAATTTTGGGGGGATAGAGACCCAGTACTTC.

The rearrangement joins TRBV30 to TRBJ1-6; 7 bases agree with TRBD1. Germline V lookup: CDR1 GTSNPN, CDR2 SVGIG (reference sequence). J lost 4 bases, V lost 7 bases, and 1 base had no gene match. The CDR3 is 12 amino acids. The CDR3, as DNA: TGTGCCTCGGGACAGTATAATTCACCCCTCCACTTT. Amino acids: CASGQYNSPLHF.

This chain uses TRBV28 with TRBJ1-1; weak D call: TRBD1 (5 bases). In germline, CDR1 is MDHEN, CDR2 SYDVKM. The CDR3 runs 12 residues. V lost 7 bases, J lost 5 bases, and 11 bases lay in between. In DNA form, the CDR3 reads TGTGCCAGCACCGTATGGGGGACTGAAGCTTTCTTT. This sequence encodes CASTVWGTEAFF.

The chain employs TRBV7-9 and TRBJ2-5, with D tentatively TRBD2 (5 bases). The CDR3 extends over 14 amino acids. V lost 1 base to trimming and J lost 2 bases, with 8 bases between them. Germline CDR1 reads SEHNR; CDR2 reads FQNEAQ (reference sequence). CDR3 residues: CASSLGSVQETQYF. The CDR3 DNA is TGTGCCAGCAGCTTAGGTAGCGTTCAAGAGACCCAGTACTTC.

The table lists this clone with a few counts. V usage is TRBV7-3 and J usage is TRBJ2-2; D unclear. The CDR3 is made up of 14 amino acids. Germline CDR1 and CDR2: SGHTA and FQGTGA. The germline V and J ends were trimmed by 1 base and 4 bases, with 7 bases remaining between them. The CDR3 nucleotides are TGTGCCAGCAGCTTAATGGGTGGCACCGGGGAGCTGTTTTTT. Residues: CASSLMGGTGELFF. Based on the CDR3 plus reference TRBV7-3 and TRBJ2-2, the full variable domain is GAGVSQTPSNKVTEKGKYVELRCDPISGHTALYWYRQSLGQGPEFLIYFQGTGAADDSGLPNDRFFAVRPEGSVSTLKIQRTERGDSAVYLCASSLMGGTGELFFGEGSRLTVL.

The rearrangement joins TRBV5-5 to TRBJ1-1; D unresolved. CDR1 SGHKS and CDR2 YYEKEE come from the germline V gene (reference sequence). The CDR3 is made up of 13 amino acids. V was clipped by 1 base and J by 1 base, with 5 bases between them. The CDR3 sequence is CASSLQENTEAFF. CDR3 in DNA: TGTGCCAGCAGCTTGCAGGAGAACACTGAAGCTTTCTTT. Drawing the rest from reference TRBV5-5 and TRBJ1-1, the complete variable domain is DAGVTQSPTHLIKTRGQQVTLRCSPISGHKSVSWYQQVLGQGPQFIFQYYEKEERGRGNFPDRFSARQFPNYSSELNVNALLLGDSALYLCASSLQENTEAFFGQGTRLTVV.

The V gene is TRBV19, the J gene TRBJ2-5; D is undetermined. Germline values: CDR1 LNHDA, CDR2 SQIVND (reference sequence). V gave up 2 bases and J gave up 2 bases, with 15 bases separating them. CDR3 size: 16 residues. CDR3 sequence (DNA): TGTGCCAGTAGTATAAGTGTGGGTTCTGGACAAGAGACCCAGTACTTC. This encodes CASSISVGSGQETQYF.

This clone was observed a handful of times. The CDR3 DNA is TGCAGTGCTAGAGATCGCAATGAGCAGTTCTTC. Encoded protein: CSARDRNEQFF. J is TRBJ2-1 and V is TRBV20-1, with D unclear. The CDR3 totals 11 residues. The V end was cut by 0 bases, the J end by 6 bases, with 3 bases between. Germline CDR1 and CDR2: DFQATT and SNEGSKA (reference sequence).

The chain uses TRBV9 and TRBJ1-1; possible D gene TRBD1, 5 bases. CDR1 is SGDLS and CDR2 is YYNGEE in the germline V gene. The CDR3 is 14 residues long. With 4 bases removed from V and 4 bases from J, the gap between germline ends came to 14 bases. CDR3 sequence: CASSNEGRGTEAFF. The CDR3 DNA reads TGTGCCAGCAGCAACGAGGGGAGGGGCACTGAAGCTTTCTTT.

This clone has more than one count but fewer than ten. The chain is built from TRBV7-3 and TRBJ1-2, with 9 bases identical to TRBD1. This CDR3 has 14 residues. With V trimmed by 4 bases and J by 3 bases, 3 bases remained unmatched. Germline V gives CDR1 SGHTA, CDR2 FQGTGA. Here the CDR3 reads CASSYDRGDYGYTF. The CDR3 DNA reads TGTGCCAGCAGCTACGACAGGGGGGACTATGGCTACACCTTC.

The chain uses TRBV5-6 and TRBJ1-1, with D unclear. V gave up 1 base and J gave up 6 bases, with 7 bases separating them. The CDR3 runs to 12 residues. Germline CDR1 and CDR2: SGHDT and YYEEEE. The DNA for the CDR3 is TGTGCCAGCAGCTTGAGTCTCTCTGAAGCTTTCTTT. This translates into CASSLSLSEAFF.

There are a few counts of this clone. The rearrangement uses TRBV19 and TRBJ1-6, with a possible D match to TRBD1 (6 bases). Germline lookup yields CDR1 LNHDA and CDR2 SQIVND (reference sequence). The germline V and J ends were trimmed by 4 bases and 9 bases, with 10 bases remaining between them. This CDR3 spans 13 amino acids. The CDR3 reads CASSTHRASPLHF. CDR3 sequence (DNA): TGTGCCAGTAGTACCCACAGGGCTTCACCCCTCCACTTT.

The chain uses TRBV19 and TRBJ1-4; D gene ambiguous. V was pared by 1 base and J by 0 bases, with 15 bases between. Germline-derived CDR1 and CDR2 are LNHDA and SQIVND (reference sequence). The CDR3 runs 18 residues. CDR3 region: CASSIGIPAYATNEKLFF. The CDR3 DNA follows: TGTGCCAGTAGTATAGGGATCCCAGCTTACGCAACTAATGAAAAACTGTTTTTT.